This TCR beta chain comes out of a study of shared clonotypes between healthy human individuals. J was trimmed by 6 bases and V by 1 base; bases with no gene match: 3. CDR3 length: 14 residues. The V gene's germline CDR1 is MGHDK and CDR2 SYGVNS. Clones were read by immunoSEQ multiplex PCR, and TCRdb kept only the in-frame ones, dropping some. This table has around 430,000 clones, roughly 77% appearing once. The genes are TRBV25-1 and TRBJ2-1, with 7 bases aligning to TRBD2. Sample: PBMCs. The clonotype comes from a middle-aged woman in good health. Some clones in this sample may be carry-over from other donors' samples. CDR3 protein: CASSEWTRINEQFF. The CDR3 bases are TGTGCCAGCAGTGAATGGACTAGAATCAATGAGCAGTTCTTC.